The present TCR beta chain was sequenced within a study of blood T cell repertoires in COVID-19 (dated by TCRdb to between 2020 and 2021). With regard to the full study: Collaborator samples came from the United States, Italy and Spain and covered acute and convalescent phases of COVID-19. The prospective study material was composed of cDNA or gDNA derived from T cells, B-cell-depleted T cells, or PBMCs. Subjects who had been exposed to COVID-19, were actively infected with it, or had recovered from it provided the deeply sampled blood TCRbeta repertoires that made up the dataset. The repertoires were released in a freely available public database intended as a resource for research on the immune response to SARS-CoV-2. Samples were obtained from the ongoing ImmuneRACE study (first 160 participants) and from 1,200 or so subjects provided by 6 global collaborators. Nearly every sample came with metadata listing a de-identified subject ID, COVID-19 status, age in years and sex. Where available, HLA class I and class II types were obtained from metadata supplied by the sample provider rather than from assay-based typing. Overall study outcomes, separate from this receptor: Clinical and demographic metadata were provided uncurated, with the amount varying by source and participant.

This clone was counted between two and nine times. Its antigen target is currently unknown. Nothing much larger sits one base from this clone, and base qualities are not available. Each collaborating institution followed its own protocols to collect whole blood in K2EDTA tubes. For TCRbeta analysis, collaborators shipped samples in one of three forms: frozen whole blood, isolated PBMCs, or DNA extracted from either of those sample types. Reading the germline V gene gives CDR1 SGHRS and CDR2 YFSETQ. The junction shows trimming of 3 bases on V and 3 bases on J, and the gene matches do not reach 8 bases of it. The cysteine opens and the phenylalanine closes a CDR3 of 15 amino acids. CDR3 DNA only is kept here, 45 bases in frame from base 1. TCRbeta CDR3 regions were amplified from genomic DNA by means of the immunoSEQ Assay, a bias-controlled multiplex PCR. The published analysis was carried out like this. The number of nucleated cells in each sample was estimated from the amplification of reference gene primers within the assay. To quantify the absolute abundance of each unique TCRbeta CDR3 rearrangement, sequence reads were collapsed and filtered. Productive Simpson clonality was computed per sample as the square root of Simpson's diversity index over productive rearrangements. TCRdb's version of the immuneACCESS table is confined to in-frame rearrangements and falls short of the full clone set. An unresolved V gene accounts for under half of the shortfall where checked; the remainder is of unknown origin. Clone size and the V and J calls come from that table; the DNA yielded D and trimming. The sample table shows roughly 88,000 clones, and about two thirds are seen once. The ten largest clones represent 20% to 25% of the sample.

Material: peripheral blood. The chain couples TRBV5-1 to TRBJ1-2; TRBD1 fits 7 bases in the junction. The clonotype originates from a woman aged 55-75 years in a cohort sampled during active or convalescent COVID-19. The nucleotide sequence reads as follows: TGCGCCAGCAGCTCCGTTCGGCAGGGGGACTATGGCTACACCTTC. Its translation reads: CASSSVRQGDYGYTF.